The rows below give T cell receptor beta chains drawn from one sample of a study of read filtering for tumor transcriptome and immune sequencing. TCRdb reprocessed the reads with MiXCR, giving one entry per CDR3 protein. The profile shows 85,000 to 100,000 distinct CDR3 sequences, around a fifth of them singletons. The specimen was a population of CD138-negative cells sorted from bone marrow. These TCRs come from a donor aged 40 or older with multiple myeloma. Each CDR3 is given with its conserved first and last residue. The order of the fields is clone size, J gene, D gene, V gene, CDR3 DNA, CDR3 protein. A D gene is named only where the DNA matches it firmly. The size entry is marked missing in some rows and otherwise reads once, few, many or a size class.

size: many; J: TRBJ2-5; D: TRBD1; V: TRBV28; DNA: TGTGCCAGCAGTTCATCCGAAAAGGGGGCACAAGAGACCCAGTACTTC; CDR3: CASSSSEKGAQETQYF
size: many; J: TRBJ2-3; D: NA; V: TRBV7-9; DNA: TGTGCCAGCAGCTTCCTCAGCACAGATACGCAGTATTTT; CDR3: CASSFLSTDTQYF
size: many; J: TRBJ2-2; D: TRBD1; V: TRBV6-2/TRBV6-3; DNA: TGTGCCAGCAGCCCCGGGACAGGGGTTGGAACCGGGGAGCTGTTTTTT; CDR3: CASSPGTGVGTGELFF
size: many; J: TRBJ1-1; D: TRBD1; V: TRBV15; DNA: TGTGCCACCAGCAGAGGACCCGGGACAGGGCATGGATATGAAGCTTTCTTT; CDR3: CATSRGPGTGHGYEAFF
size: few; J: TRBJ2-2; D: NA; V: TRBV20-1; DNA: TGCAGTGCTAGACGCGCGGGTTTGGGCACCGGGGAGCTGTTTTTT; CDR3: CSARRAGLGTGELFF
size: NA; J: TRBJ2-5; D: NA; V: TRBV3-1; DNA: TGTGCCAGCAGCCCCGGGGCGGGGCCGTCGGAGACCCAGTACTTC; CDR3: CASSPGAGPSETQYF
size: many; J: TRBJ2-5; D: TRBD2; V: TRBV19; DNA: TGTGCCAGTAGTGCATGGACTAGCGGGGATCCTGGGACCCAGTACTTC; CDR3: CASSAWTSGDPGTQYF
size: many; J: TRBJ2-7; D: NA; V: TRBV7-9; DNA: TGTGCCAGCAGCTCAACCTTGCAGATGGGTTCGAGCTCCTACGAGCAGTACTTC; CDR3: CASSSTLQMGSSSYEQYF
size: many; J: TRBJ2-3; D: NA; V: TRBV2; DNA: TGTGCCAGCAGTGAACGGGCAGATACGCAGTATTTT; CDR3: CASSERADTQYF
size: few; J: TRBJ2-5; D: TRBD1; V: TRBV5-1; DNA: TGCGCCAGCAGCCGGGACAGGCGGGTAGAGACCCAGTACTTC; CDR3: CASSRDRRVETQYF
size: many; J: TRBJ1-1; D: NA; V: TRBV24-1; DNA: TGTGCCACCAGTGACGCCAGGCCGAACACTGAAGCTTTCTTT; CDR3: CATSDARPNTEAFF
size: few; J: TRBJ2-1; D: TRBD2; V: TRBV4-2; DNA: TGTGCCAGCAGCCCTGCAGTGGGGGCGGGAGGGAATGAGCAGTTCTTC; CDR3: CASSPAVGAGGNEQFF
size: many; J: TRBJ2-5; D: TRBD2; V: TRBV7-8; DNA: TGTGCCAGCAGCCTCCGGGGGACTAGCGGCCAAGAGACCCAGTACTTC; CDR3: CASSLRGTSGQETQYF
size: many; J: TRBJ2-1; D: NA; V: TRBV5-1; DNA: TGCGCCAGCAGGGACAACACCTACAATGAGCAGTTCTTC; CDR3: CASRDNTYNEQFF
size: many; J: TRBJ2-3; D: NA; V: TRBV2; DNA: TGTGCCAGCACTCCCAGGGGAATAACAGATACGCAGTATTTT; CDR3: CASTPRGITDTQYF
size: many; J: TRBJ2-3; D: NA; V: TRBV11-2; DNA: TGTGCCAGCAGCCCCTCTACGGGGATAAATACGCAGTATTTT; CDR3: CASSPSTGINTQYF
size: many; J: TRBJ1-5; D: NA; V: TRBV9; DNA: TGTGCCAGCAGTCAGGGATACGGCAATCAGCCCCAGCATTTT; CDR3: CASSQGYGNQPQHF
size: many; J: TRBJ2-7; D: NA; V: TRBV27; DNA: TGTGCCAGCAGTAGTGGGGCAGAATACGAGCAGTACTTC; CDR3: CASSSGAEYEQYF
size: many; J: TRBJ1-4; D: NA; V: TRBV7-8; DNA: TGTGCCAGCAGCTTCCCAGGGACGAATGAAAAACTGTTTTTT; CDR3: CASSFPGTNEKLFF
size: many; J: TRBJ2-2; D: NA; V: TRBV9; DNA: TGTGCCAGCACCGACGAGACGACCGGGGAGCTGTTTTTT; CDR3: CASTDETTGELFF
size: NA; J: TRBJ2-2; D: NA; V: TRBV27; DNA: TGTGCCAGCAGAATCGGGGCCGGGGAGCTGTTTTTT; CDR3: CASRIGAGELFF
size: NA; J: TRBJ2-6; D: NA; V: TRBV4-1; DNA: TGCGCCAGCAGCCAAGAGAGGCGGTGGGTGCCCCTCTCTGGGGCCAACGTCCTGACTTTC; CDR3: CASSQERRWVPLSGANVLTF
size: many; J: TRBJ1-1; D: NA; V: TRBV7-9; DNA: TGTGCCAGCAGCTCAATACACAGGGCTAATGAAGCTTTCTTT; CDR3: CASSSIHRANEAFF
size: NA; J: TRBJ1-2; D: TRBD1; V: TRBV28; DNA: TGTGCCAGCAGCCCGGACAGGTCAGGTTACACCTTC; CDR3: CASSPDRSGYTF
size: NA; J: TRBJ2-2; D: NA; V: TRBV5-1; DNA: TGCGCCAGCAGCTCGGATGGGGCAACCTCCGGCACCGGGGAGCTGTTTTTT; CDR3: CASSSDGATSGTGELFF
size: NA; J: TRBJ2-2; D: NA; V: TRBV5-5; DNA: TGTGCCAGCAGCTTTGATTCGACCCCCGGGGAGCTGTTTTTT; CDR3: CASSFDSTPGELFF
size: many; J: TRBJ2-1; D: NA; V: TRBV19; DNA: TGTGCCAGCGGCGATTACAATGAGCAGTTCTTC; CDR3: CASGDYNEQFF
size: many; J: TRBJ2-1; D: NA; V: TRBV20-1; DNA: TGCAGTGCTACCCCCGACTCCTACAATGAGCAGTTCTTC; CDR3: CSATPDSYNEQFF
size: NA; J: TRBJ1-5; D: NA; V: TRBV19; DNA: TGTGCCAGTAGTCCACAGGGTTATATGGGCAATCAGCCCCAGCATTTT; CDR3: CASSPQGYMGNQPQHF
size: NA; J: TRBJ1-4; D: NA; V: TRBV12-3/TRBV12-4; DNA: TGTGCCAGCAGACCGGGACACTCTAATGAAAAACTGTTTTTT; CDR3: CASRPGHSNEKLFF